This passage covers 22 T cell receptor beta chains from one sample sequenced in a study of blood T cell repertoires in COVID-19. Data came from immunoSEQ multiplex PCR; TCRdb stores just in-frame clones and leaves some out. The sample has roughly 69,000 clones, around 80% seen once. Sample: PBMCs or T cells enriched from blood (not recorded which). These TCRs come from a woman in her thirties or forties with acute COVID-19.

The chain recombines TRBV28 with TRBJ2-4; possible D gene TRBD1, 6 bases. The V end lost 4 bases, the J end lost 1 base, and 11 bases lay between the germline ends. The CDR3 totals 15 residues. In germline, CDR1 is MDHEN, CDR2 SYDVKM. The CDR3 DNA sequence: TGTGCCAGCAGTTCTCAGGGGTATGCCAAAAACATTCAGTACTTC. Amino acid sequence: CASSSQGYAKNIQYF. The variable domain in full, with the rest retrieved from reference TRBV28 and TRBJ2-4, is DVKVTQSSRYLVKRTGEKVFLECVQDMDHENMFWYRQDPGLGLRLIYFSYDVKMKEKGDIPEGYSVSREKKERFSLILESASTNQTSMYLCASSSQGYAKNIQYFGAGTRLSVL.

The V gene is TRBV2, the J gene TRBJ1-4; TRBD1 matches 9 bases. The CDR3 covers 15 residues. Trimming removed 6 bases from V and 3 bases from J; junction bases left unmatched: 5. Germline CDR1 is SNHLY and CDR2 is FYNNEI. CDR3 region: CASRTGGLSNEKLFF. The CDR3 coding sequence is TGTGCCAGCAGAACAGGGGGCCTATCTAATGAAAAACTGTTTTTT.

CDR3 residues: CASSLAGGPSYNEQFF. Written as DNA, the CDR3 is TGTGCCAGCAGCTTAGCGGGAGGGCCATCCTACAATGAGCAGTTCTTC. The chain employs TRBV13 and TRBJ2-1, with 8 nucleotides matching TRBD2. Germline CDR1 reads PRHDT; CDR2 reads FYEKMQ (reference sequence). V was clipped by 1 base and J by 1 base; unmatched bases: 3. The CDR3 sequence is 16 residues long.

The gene calls are TRBV27 and TRBJ2-2; tentative D call: TRBD1 (5 bases). This CDR3 spans 13 amino acids. The V gene's germline CDR1 is MNHEY and CDR2 SMNVEV (reference sequence). V was trimmed by 3 bases and J by 9 bases, leaving 11 bases between them. In DNA form, the CDR3 reads TGTGCCAGCAGTTTCTCAGGGTCCAGGGAGCTGTTTTTT. It encodes CASSFSGSRELFF.

The gene calls are TRBV28 and TRBJ1-2, with 10 bases fitting TRBD1. Germline values: CDR1 MDHEN, CDR2 SYDVKM. This CDR3 has 13 residues. V was clipped by 7 bases and J by 5 bases; unmatched bases: 4. The CDR3 DNA is TGTGCCAGCACCCTGGACAGGGGGTATGGCTACACCTTC. Its protein product is CASTLDRGYGYTF.

The chain uses TRBV5-6 and TRBJ1-1; D is possibly TRBD1 (6 bases). CDR1 SGHDT and CDR2 YYEEEE come from the germline V gene. There are 14 residues in the CDR3. With 3 bases removed from V and 0 bases from J, the gap between germline ends came to 9 bases. The CDR3 here is CASSSRTVNTEAFF. CDR3 bases: TGTGCCAGCAGCTCTCGGACAGTGAACACTGAAGCTTTCTTT.

The chain couples TRBV27 to TRBJ2-3; 9 bases line up with TRBD2. This CDR3 region has 15 residues. With 5 bases clipped from V and 3 bases from J, the junction kept 6 bases outside the gene matches. Germline loops: CDR1 MNHEY, CDR2 SMNVEV (reference sequence). CDR3 bases: TGTGCCAGCAGTAAGCCTAGCGGGGTGACAGATACGCAGTATTTT. This encodes CASSKPSGVTDTQYF.

The chain uses TRBV27 and TRBJ2-5; 7 bases line up with TRBD1. V dropped 7 bases and J dropped 5; count of bases not matched to a gene: 7. Germline V gene sequence: CDR1 MNHEY, CDR2 SMNVEV (reference sequence). The CDR3 length is 13 residues. The DNA for the CDR3 is TGTGCCAGCAAAAGGACAGGACTGGAGACCCAGTACTTC. It translates to CASKRTGLETQYF.

This chain links TRBV6-5 with TRBJ2-7, with D unresolved. The length of the CDR3 is 14 residues. The V gene's germline CDR1 is MNHEY and CDR2 SVGAGI. Trimming pared 8 bases from V and 0 bases from J, leaving 14 bases between. The CDR3 nucleotides read TGTGCCAGCTTTAGGAGTGCTACCTCCTACGAGCAGTACTTC. Translated: CASFRSATSYEQYF.

This clone appeared a few times. This specimen includes other DNA sequences encoding the same CDR3. The chain links TRBV24-1 to TRBJ2-1; 9 positions agree with TRBD1. V was clipped by 3 bases and J by 10 bases; unmatched bases: 6. Germline assignment: CDR1 KGHDR and CDR2 SFDVKD. The CDR3 covers 14 residues. In DNA form, the CDR3 reads TGTGCCACCAGTGATCGAGACAGGGGGAACGAGCAGTTCTTC. Amino acids: CATSDRDRGNEQFF.

The rearrangement links TRBV6-2 or TRBV6-3 to TRBJ1-1; no definite D call. The CDR3 has 14 residues. CDR1 is MNHEY and CDR2 is SVGEGT in the germline V gene. V gave up 1 base and J gave up 2 bases, with 8 bases separating them. CDR3 residues: CASSYLTGNTEAFF. The CDR3 bases are TGTGCCAGCAGTTACTTGACGGGTAACACTGAAGCTTTCTTT.

This rearrangement joins TRBV27 to TRBJ2-7, with 9 positions matching TRBD2. The CDR3 covers 14 residues. Germline-derived CDR1 and CDR2 are MNHEY and SMNVEV (reference sequence). After removal of 4 bases from V and 2 bases from J, the junction contained 3 bases not matched to a gene. The CDR3 sequence: CASSYGTSPYEQYF. The CDR3 DNA is TGTGCCAGCAGTTACGGGACTAGCCCCTACGAGCAGTACTTC.

The genes are TRBV28 and TRBJ2-1; D might be TRBD1 (6 bases). In germline, CDR1 is MDHEN, CDR2 SYDVKM. This CDR3 region has 16 residues. V was cut by 4 bases and J by 7 bases, with 20 bases left in between. CDR3 loop: CASSSIQGIDLNEQFF. CDR3 nucleotides: TGTGCCAGCAGTTCGATACAGGGAATAGATTTAAATGAGCAGTTCTTC.

This clone was picked up one time. The chain joins TRBV7-3 to TRBJ2-4; 10 nucleotides align to TRBD1. The CDR3 has 17 amino acids. The germline gives CDR1 SGHTA, CDR2 FQGTGA. Losses at the gene ends were 6 bases for V and 2 bases for J; bases not matched to a gene: 10. CDR3 region: CASRRTGTGETKNIQYF. The CDR3 DNA sequence: TGTGCCAGCAGACGTACCGGGACAGGGGAGACCAAAAACATTCAGTACTTC. The full variable domain, with the rest looked up from reference TRBV7-3 and TRBJ2-4, is GAGVSQTPSNKVTEKGKYVELRCDPISGHTALYWYRQSLGQGPEFLIYFQGTGAADDSGLPNDRFFAVRPEGSVSTLKIQRTERGDSAVYLCASRRTGTGETKNIQYFGAGTRLSVL.

J is TRBJ2-2 and V is TRBV9, with TRBD2 identical over 9 bases. Germline V gives CDR1 SGDLS, CDR2 YYNGEE. V was pared by 1 base and J by 1 base, with 5 bases of the junction left unmatched. The CDR3 spans 17 residues. CDR3 in amino acids: CASSVLSTSGNTGELFF. The CDR3 coding sequence is TGTGCCAGCAGCGTACTCTCGACTAGCGGGAACACCGGGGAGCTGTTTTTT.

The rearrangement uses TRBV2 and TRBJ2-1; 9 bases are shared with TRBD2. The CDR3 is made up of 16 amino acids. V lost 5 bases and J lost 0; bases outside the gene matches: 5. Germline V gene lookup returns CDR1 SNHLY and CDR2 FYNNEI. The CDR3 protein is CASSLLSGSSYNEQFF. Written as DNA, the CDR3 is TGTGCCAGCAGTCTTCTTAGCGGGAGCTCCTACAATGAGCAGTTCTTC.

The rearrangement links TRBV5-1 to TRBJ2-5, with D possibly being TRBD1 (8 bases). Trimming cost V 7 bases and J 5 bases, with 18 bases left between them. This CDR3 comprises 14 residues. Germline V gene data show CDR1 as SGHRS and CDR2 as YFSETQ. In DNA form, the CDR3 reads TGCGCCAGCCGTACAGGGGGGGCCGGGGAGACCCAGTACTTC. Protein sequence: CASRTGGAGETQYF.

This clone was seen a single time. V is TRBV7-8 and J is TRBJ2-7; D is perhaps TRBD1 (5 bases). Trimming removed 2 bases from V and 6 bases from J, with 11 bases in between. Per the germline V gene, CDR1 is SGHVS and CDR2 is FQNEAQ. CDR3 size: 13 residues. The CDR3 here is CASSLRVQGEQYV. DNA of the CDR3: TGTGCCAGCAGCTTACGTGTCCAGGGCGAGCAGTACGTC.

The chain couples TRBV7-8 to TRBJ1-1; TRBD1 matches at 7 bases. Germline lookup yields CDR1 SGHVS and CDR2 FQNEAQ. V lost 7 bases and J lost 0; bases outside the gene matches: 14. CDR3 length equals 17 residues. CDR3 coding DNA: TGTGCCAGCACCCTAGCGGCAGGGGGATCCCTGAACACTGAAGCTTTCTTT. It encodes CASTLAAGGSLNTEAFF. The full variable domain, with the rest looked up from reference TRBV7-8 and TRBJ1-1, is GAGVSQSPRYKVAKRGQDVALRCDPISGHVSLFWYQQALGQGPEFLTYFQNEAQLDKSGLPSDRFFAERPEGSVSTLKIQRTQQEDSAVYLCASTLAAGGSLNTEAFFGQGTRLTVV.

V usage is TRBV5-1 and J usage is TRBJ2-1, with 12 positions matching TRBD2. The CDR3 totals 19 residues. Trimming cost V 4 bases and J 8 bases; bases outside gene matches: 19. The germline CDR1 and CDR2 sequences are SGHRS and YFSETQ. Written as DNA, the CDR3 is TGCGCCAGCAGCACGGACAGAAGACTAGCGGGAGATTATAGCGATGAGCAGTTCTTC. Encoded protein: CASSTDRRLAGDYSDEQFF.

The chain is built from TRBV24-1 and TRBJ2-5; 10 positions agree with TRBD2. The J segment lost 5 bases and the V segment lost 8 bases, leaving 4 bases of the junction unmatched. This CDR3 is built from 13 residues. In germline, CDR1 is KGHDR, CDR2 SFDVKD. CDR3 nucleotide sequence: TGTGCCACCAAGGCTAGCGGGAGCGAGACCCAGTACTTC. Residues: CATKASGSETQYF.

The chain joins TRBV28 to TRBJ2-7, with a tentative D call TRBD1 (6 bases). The CDR3 runs 13 residues. The V end lost 4 bases, the J end lost 0 bases, and 7 bases lay between the germline ends. From germline, CDR1 is MDHEN and CDR2 SYDVKM. The CDR3 DNA sequence: TGTGCCAGCAGTTCGGACAGCTCCTACGAGCAGTACTTC. Translated, it gives CASSSDSSYEQYF.